This entry features one T cell receptor (beta chain) sequence. Its specificity is unknown. This record comes from a study of T cell repertoires in cytomegalovirus infection. Study information: CMV infection plus the matching HLA type was flagged by public TCR beta signatures. Whole-study findings and limits: Carriers of CMV and the relevant HLA type were discriminated by public TCR beta frequency. What dominated the ex vivo response were HLA-C-restricted CMV-specific TCR beta clonotypes.

The CDR3 loop spans 15 amino acids. V shed 1 base and J 5 bases; nucleotides not matched to a gene: 6. Germline assignment: CDR1 LNHDA and CDR2 SQIVND (reference sequence). TCRdb independently ran MiXCR on the reads; one entry per CDR3 protein. The profile shows about 490,000 distinct CDR3 sequences, roughly 12% of them singletons. The sequence was obtained from a human donor in good health (CMV status not recorded). Some clones in this sample may be carry-over from other donors' samples. The sequencing input was PBMCs. The chain links TRBV19 to TRBJ1-1; the match to TRBD1 covers 8 bases. The CDR3 sequence is CASSIVQGAQTEAFF. The CDR3, as DNA: TGTGCCAGTAGTATAGTCCAGGGGGCGCAAACTGAAGCTTTCTTT.